This record looks at one TCR beta chain sequence and its context. Its target is unknown. The CDR3 sequence is 15 residues long. Germline lookup yields CDR1 MNHEY and CDR2 SVGAGI. V gave up 2 bases and J gave up 1 base; unmatched junction bases: 5. This entry belongs to a study of lymphopenia after photon versus proton radiotherapy. Measured with immunoSEQ multiplex PCR; TCRdb has only the in-frame clones, and not every one. The sample lists 150,000 or so clones; about nine tenths were seen once. Study results and limitations: Oligoclonal CD8+ Temra expansion after nadir drove photon patients' diversity drop.

This TCR came from a man aged 45-65 years with gastric cancer. The chain employs TRBV6-5 and TRBJ2-7; TRBD2 agrees at 7 bases. Sequences were derived from peripheral blood, sampled from a patient treated with photon-based radiotherapy. The CDR3 nucleotides are TGTGCCAGCAGTTACACGGGGGGAGGGTCCTACGAGCAGTACTTC. It encodes CASSYTGGGSYEQYF.